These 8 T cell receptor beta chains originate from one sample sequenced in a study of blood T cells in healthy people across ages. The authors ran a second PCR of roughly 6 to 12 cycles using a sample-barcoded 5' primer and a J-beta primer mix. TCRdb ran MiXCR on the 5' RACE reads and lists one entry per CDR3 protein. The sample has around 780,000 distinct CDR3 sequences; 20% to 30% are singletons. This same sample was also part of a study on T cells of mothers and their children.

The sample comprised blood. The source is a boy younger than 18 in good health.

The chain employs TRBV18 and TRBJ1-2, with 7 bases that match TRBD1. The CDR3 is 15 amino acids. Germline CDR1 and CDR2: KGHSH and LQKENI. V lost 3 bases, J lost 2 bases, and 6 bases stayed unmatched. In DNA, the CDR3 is TGTGCCAGCTCACCCCCGGGACAGAAGAACTATGGCTACACCTTC. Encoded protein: CASSPPGQKNYGYTF.

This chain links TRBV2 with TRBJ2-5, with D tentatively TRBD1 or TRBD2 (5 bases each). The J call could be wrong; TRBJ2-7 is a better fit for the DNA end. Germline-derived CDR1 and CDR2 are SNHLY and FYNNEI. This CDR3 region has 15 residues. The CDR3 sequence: CASIIEGPPFDEQYF. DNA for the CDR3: TGTGCCAGCATTATTGAGGGGCCCCCTTTCGACGAGCAGTACTTC.

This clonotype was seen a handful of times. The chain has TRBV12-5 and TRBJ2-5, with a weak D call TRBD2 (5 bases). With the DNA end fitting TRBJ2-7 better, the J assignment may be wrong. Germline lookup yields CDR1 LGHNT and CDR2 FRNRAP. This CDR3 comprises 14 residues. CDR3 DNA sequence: TGTGCTAGTGGTTTCCCCGTTGGGAGCTACGAGCAGTACTTC. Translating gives CASGFPVGSYEQYF.

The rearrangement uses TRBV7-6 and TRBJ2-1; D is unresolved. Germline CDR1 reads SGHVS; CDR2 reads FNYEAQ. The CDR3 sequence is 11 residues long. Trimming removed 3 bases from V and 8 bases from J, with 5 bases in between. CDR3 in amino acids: CASSLWDEQFF. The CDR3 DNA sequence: TGTGCCAGCAGCTTGTGGGATGAGCAGTTCTTC. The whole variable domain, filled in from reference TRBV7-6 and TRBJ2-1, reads GAGVSQSPRYKVTKRGQDVALRCDPISGHVSLYWYRQALGQGPEFLTYFNYEAQQDKSGLPNDRFSAERPEGSISTLTIQRTEQRDSAMYRCASSLWDEQFFGPGTRLTVL.

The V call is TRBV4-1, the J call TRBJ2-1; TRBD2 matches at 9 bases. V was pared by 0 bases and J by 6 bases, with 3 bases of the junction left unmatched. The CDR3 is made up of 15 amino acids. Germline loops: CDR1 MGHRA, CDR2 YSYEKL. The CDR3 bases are TGCGCCAGCAGCCAAGATAGGCGGGGGGGCAATGAGCAGTTCTTC. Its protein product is CASSQDRRGGNEQFF.

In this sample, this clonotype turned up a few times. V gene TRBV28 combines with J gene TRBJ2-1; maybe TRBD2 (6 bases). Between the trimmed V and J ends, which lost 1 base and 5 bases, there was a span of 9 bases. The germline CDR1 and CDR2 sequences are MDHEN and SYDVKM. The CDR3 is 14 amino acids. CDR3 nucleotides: TGTGCCAGCAGTTTATCTCCGGGGGACAATGAGCAGTTCTTC. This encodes CASSLSPGDNEQFF.

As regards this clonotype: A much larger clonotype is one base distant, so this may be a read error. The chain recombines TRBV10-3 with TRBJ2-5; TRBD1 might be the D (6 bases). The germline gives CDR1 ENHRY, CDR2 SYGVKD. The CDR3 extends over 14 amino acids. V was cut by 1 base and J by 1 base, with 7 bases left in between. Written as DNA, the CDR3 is TGTGCCATCAGTGAGTTGGACAGCCAAGAGACCCAGTACTTC. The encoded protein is CAISELDSQETQYF.

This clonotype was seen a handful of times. The CDR3 coding sequence is TGCAGTGCTAAACAGGGAGGTAATGAAAAACTGTTTTTT. This translates into CSAKQGGNEKLFF. The V call is TRBV20-1, the J call TRBJ1-4; D possibly corresponds to TRBD1 (6 bases). The CDR3 loop spans 13 amino acids. Germline V gene lookup returns CDR1 DFQATT and CDR2 SNEGSKA (reference sequence). Trimming removed 4 bases at V and 4 bases at J, with 10 bases between.